Below, 27 T cell receptor beta chains from the same sample are listed, as sequenced in a study of blood T cells in healthy people across ages. Then a second PCR, running about 6 to 11 cycles, was carried out with a sample-barcoded 5' primer and a J-beta primer mix. Each CDR3 protein is one row after TCRdb ran MiXCR on the 5' RACE reads. The table has roughly 1,700,000 distinct CDR3 sequences, under 30% seen once. Sequencing was performed on blood. These receptors originate from a woman aged 25-40 years in good health.

This chain links TRBV5-1 with TRBJ2-1, with a tentative D call TRBD1 (5 bases). Germline V gene sequence: CDR1 SGHRS, CDR2 YFSETQ. The ends were cut back, 4 bases at V and 8 bases at J, with 13 bases in the middle. The CDR3 is made up of 13 amino acids. The CDR3 sequence is CASSPGSLDEQFF. The DNA of the CDR3 is TGCGCCAGCAGCCCAGGGTCTTTAGATGAGCAGTTCTTC.

The chain combines TRBV4-1 with TRBJ1-4; 7 bases map to TRBD1. V lost 4 bases to trimming and J lost 5 bases; unmatched junction nucleotides: 4. This CDR3 region has 14 residues. Germline-derived CDR1 and CDR2 are MGHRA and YSYEKL. CDR3 sequence (DNA): TGCGCCAGCAGCCCTCCGACAGGGAATGAAAAACTGTTTTTT. Translated, it gives CASSPPTGNEKLFF.

This clonotype was recorded a few times. The J gene is TRBJ1-2, the V gene TRBV10-3, with D hard to call. V was trimmed by 3 bases and J by 4 bases, leaving 9 bases between them. The CDR3 loop spans 13 amino acids. Germline values: CDR1 ENHRY, CDR2 SYGVKD. In DNA form, the CDR3 reads TGTGCCATCAGTGAAAACTACAGCTATGGCTACACCTTC. Translating gives CAISENYSYGYTF.

CDR3 in amino acids: CASSLFGGTRYNEQFF. The DNA of the CDR3 is TGTGCCAGCAGCTTATTTGGTGGAACCCGCTACAATGAGCAGTTCTTC. The chain is built from TRBV7-8 and TRBJ2-1, with D unclear. This CDR3 comprises 16 residues. Germline CDR1 is SGHVS and CDR2 is FQNEAQ. V lost 2 bases to trimming and J lost 3 bases, with 14 bases between them.

This clonotype was found a few times. The V and J genes are TRBV2 and TRBJ1-4, with TRBD1 as a possible D gene (5 bases). From germline, CDR1 is SNHLY and CDR2 FYNNEI. This CDR3 is built from 13 residues. V lost 4 bases, J lost 14 bases, and 17 bases lay in between. The CDR3 protein is CASSGGPGGTLFF. The DNA of the CDR3 is TGTGCCAGCAGTGGAGGCCCCGGGGGGACGCTGTTTTTT.

CDR3: CASSSWTDSNQPQHF. The CDR3 nucleotides are TGTGCCAGCAGTTCCTGGACAGATAGCAATCAGCCCCAGCATTTT. The chain has TRBV12-3 or TRBV12-4 and TRBJ1-5; tentatively, D is TRBD1 (6 bases). Trimming took off 4 bases at V and 0 bases at J, with 10 bases between the two ends. CDR3 length: 15 amino acids.

This clonotype was seen a handful of times. The genes are TRBV29-1 and TRBJ1-2; D gene ambiguous. CDR3 length: 13 residues. Germline assignment: CDR1 SQVTM and CDR2 ANQGSEA. Trimming stripped 4 bases from V and 10 bases from J, with 19 bases between. For the CDR3, the DNA is TGCAGCGTTGTTATGGCTTCTGAGCATGACTACACCTTC. It is translated as CSVVMASEHDYTF.

This clonotype was counted only a few times. The chain links TRBV5-1 to TRBJ2-3, with 11 positions matching TRBD2. V trimming: 0 bases; J trimming: 5 bases; junction bases outside the gene matches: 5. The CDR3 contains 16 residues. Germline CDR1 and CDR2: SGHRS and YFSETQ. This CDR3 reads CASSLGLAGFGDTQYF. As DNA, the CDR3 is TGCGCCAGCAGCTTGGGACTAGCGGGGTTCGGAGATACGCAGTATTTT. The variable domain in full, with the rest retrieved from reference TRBV5-1 and TRBJ2-3, is KAGVTQTPRYLIKTRGQQVTLSCSPISGHRSVSWYQQTPGQGLQFLFEYFSETQRNKGNFPGRFSGRQFSNSRSEMNVSTLELGDSALYLCASSLGLAGFGDTQYFGPGTRLTVL.

This clonotype was observed a few times. The chain has TRBV2 and TRBJ2-3; 10 bases match TRBD1. The V and J ends lost 1 base and 3 bases, in that order; junction bases with no gene match: 1. The germline gives CDR1 SNHLY, CDR2 FYNNEI. The CDR3 contains 15 residues. CDR3 residues: CASSEGQGATDTQYF. Written as DNA, the CDR3 is TGTGCCAGCAGTGAAGGACAGGGGGCGACAGATACGCAGTATTTT.

This clonotype was seen a few times. The chain recombines TRBV12-3 or TRBV12-4 with TRBJ2-1, with D possibly being TRBD1 or TRBD2 (5 bases each). V lost 6 bases and J lost 8, with 11 bases in between. The CDR3 is made up of 12 amino acids. The CDR3 loop is CASRLGADEQFF. The CDR3 DNA sequence: TGTGCCAGCAGACTAGGGGCAGATGAGCAGTTCTTC.

This clonotype was seen only a few times. The chain links TRBV7-9 to TRBJ2-1; the D is unclear. CDR3 length: 9 residues. V lost 4 bases and J lost 13, with 5 bases in between. Germline V CDR1 and CDR2: SEHNR, FQNEAQ (reference sequence). CDR3: CASSSPQFF. CDR3 DNA sequence: TGTGCCAGCAGCTCCCCCCAGTTCTTC.

V usage is TRBV12-3 or TRBV12-4 and J usage is TRBJ2-5; a weak D match, TRBD2 (7 bases). Matching the DNA end better, TRBJ2-7 makes the J call doubtful. The CDR3 is 16 residues long. Here the CDR3 reads CASSSLASRGGGEQYF. In DNA form, the CDR3 reads TGTGCCAGCAGTTCACTCGCCTCTCGCGGGGGCGGCGAGCAGTACTTC.

For this clonotype: The CDR3 does not close with the conserved phenylalanine or tryptophan, likely indicating a read error. The chain carries TRBV10-3 and TRBJ2-3, with D hard to call. CDR3 length: 11 amino acids. V lost 5 bases and J lost 3, with 3 bases in between. Germline V gene data show CDR1 as ENHRY and CDR2 as SYGVKD. This chain's CDR3 is CAISQTDTQYV. The DNA of the CDR3 is TGTGCCATCAGTCAGACAGATACGCAGTATGTT.

This clonotype has a count of ten or more. The chain has TRBV20-1 and TRBJ2-1; tentatively, D is TRBD1 or TRBD2 (5 bases each). CDR3 length: 18 residues. Trimming removed 0 bases from V and 1 base from J, with 19 bases in between. In germline, CDR1 is DFQATT, CDR2 SNEGSKA (reference sequence). The CDR3 DNA reads as TGCAGTGCTAGAGATCGGGTCGGGGCGAGGGAGTCCTACAATGAGCAGTTCTTC. It translates to CSARDRVGARESYNEQFF.

This clonotype was detected only a few times. The V gene is TRBV5-1, the J gene TRBJ1-6; 8 nucleotides agree with TRBD1. The CDR3 is 18 residues long. Germline CDR1 and CDR2: SGHRS and YFSETQ. J lost 4 bases, V lost 2 bases, and 11 bases had no gene match. CDR3 bases: TGCGCCAGCAGCTTCAGTTGGCAGGGGGCGCGGTATAATTCACCCCTCCACTTT. Residues: CASSFSWQGARYNSPLHF.

This clonotype was found a few times. The rearrangement uses TRBV6-2 or TRBV6-3 and TRBJ2-1, with 10 bases matching TRBD2. The germline CDR1 and CDR2 sequences are MNHEY and SVGEGT. This CDR3 is 15 amino acids long. V lost 5 bases, J lost 7 bases, and 8 bases stayed unmatched. CDR3 sequence (DNA): TGTGCCAGCAGTAATCCTAGCGGGAGTTTGAATGAGCAGTTCTTC. Translation: CASSNPSGSLNEQFF.

Comment on this clonotype: Its ends do not fully match the called genes, so a read error is possible. The chain has TRBV20-1 and TRBJ2-1; the match to TRBD2 covers 8 bases. Germline V CDR1 and CDR2: DFQATT, SNEGSKA (reference sequence). The CDR3 totals 15 residues. CDR3 region: CSARVPSGPDDEQFF. The CDR3 DNA reads as TGCAGTGCTAGAGTCCCTAGCGGGCCTGACGATGAGCAGTTCTTT.

V gene TRBV5-1 combines with J gene TRBJ1-1; 10 bases line up with TRBD1. The trim removed 0 bases at V and 5 bases at J, leaving 10 bases unmatched. Germline lookup yields CDR1 SGHRS and CDR2 YFSETQ. This CDR3 comprises 17 residues. The CDR3 nucleotides are TGCGCCAGCAGCTTGGCTCTGGACAGGGGGGGAGGGACTGAAGCTTTCTTT. This translates into CASSLALDRGGGTEAFF.

The sample holds one count of this clonotype. The junction does not match germline at one end; this may be a read error. This chain joins TRBV5-1 and TRBJ2-1; TRBD2 aligns across 8 bases. The germline V gene encodes CDR1 SGHRS and CDR2 YFSETQ. CDR3 length: 15 amino acids. The CDR3 protein is CASSLEGLDSNEQVF. In nucleotides, the CDR3 is TGCGCCAGCAGCTTGGAGGGACTAGACAGCAATGAGCAGGTCTTC.

The J gene is TRBJ1-1, the V gene TRBV6-5, with D hard to call. The ends were cut back, 2 bases at V and 4 bases at J, with 8 bases in the middle. Germline V gene data show CDR1 as MNHEY and CDR2 as SVGAGI. The CDR3 totals 13 residues. CDR3 sequence reads: CASSYVGSTEAFF. CDR3 DNA: TGTGCCAGCAGTTACGTAGGGAGCACTGAAGCTTTCTTT.

The V call is TRBV5-1, the J call TRBJ2-5; either TRBD1 or TRBD2 may supply D (5 bases each). The DNA matches TRBJ2-7 better at its end, which makes the J call doubtful. Germline loops: CDR1 SGHRS, CDR2 YFSETQ. CDR3 length equals 13 residues. CDR3 DNA: TGCGCCAGCGGAGGCGGGCCGGGGACCGAGCAGTACTTC. This encodes CASGGGPGTEQYF.

This clonotype was counted a few times. The chain recombines TRBV12-3 or TRBV12-4 with TRBJ2-5; 8 nucleotides agree with TRBD1. V was clipped by 3 bases and J by 4 bases; unmatched bases: 7. This CDR3 region has 15 residues. CDR3 bases: TGTGCCAGCAGTTTCGGGGACAGGTTCGGAGAGACCCAGTACTTC. It codes for CASSFGDRFGETQYF.

This clonotype came up many times. The gene calls are TRBV6-5 and TRBJ1-2, with TRBD1 matching 7 bases. This CDR3 has 14 amino acids. V was clipped by 5 bases and J by 4 bases; unmatched bases: 7. Germline lookup yields CDR1 MNHEY and CDR2 SVGAGI. Here the CDR3 DNA reads TGTGCCAGCAGTATCACCGGGACAGCCTATGGCTACACCTTC. It specifies CASSITGTAYGYTF.

This clonotype was observed a handful of times. The CDR3 here is CSAPKRGSYNEQYF. Written as DNA, the CDR3 is TGCAGTGCTCCAAAGCGGGGCTCCTACAATGAGCAGTACTTC. This chain joins TRBV20-1 and TRBJ2-1; 7 bases map to TRBD2. Gene TRBJ2-7 matches the end of the DNA better, so the J call may be wrong. The CDR3 length is 14 residues. Germline CDR1 and CDR2: DFQATT and SNEGSKA (reference sequence).

This clonotype was found many times. V is TRBV7-9 and J is TRBJ2-7; maybe TRBD2 (6 bases). CDR1 is SEHNR, CDR2 FQNEAQ, per germline (reference sequence). Deletions cut 2 bases from V and 5 bases from J, with 10 bases between. The length of the CDR3 is 13 residues. The CDR3 nucleotides read TGTGCCAGCAGCTTATGGGGGGTAGACGAGCAGTACTTC. Its translation is CASSLWGVDEQYF.

This chain joins TRBV12-3 or TRBV12-4 and TRBJ2-5; D may match TRBD1 or TRBD2 (5 bases each). Deletions cut 4 bases from V and 11 bases from J, with 20 bases between. The CDR3 sequence is 14 residues long. The CDR3 DNA follows: TGTGCCAGCAGTTCCGGGGCCACGCGAGGGGAGCAGTACTTC. Translating it yields CASSSGATRGEQYF.

The rearrangement uses TRBV20-1 and TRBJ1-2, with D perhaps TRBD1 (5 bases). CDR1 and CDR2 (germline): DFQATT, SNEGSKA (reference sequence). V dropped 6 bases and J dropped 6 bases, with 8 bases sitting between them. The CDR3 contains 10 residues. The CDR3 bases are TGCAGTGCGGGGCGGGATGGCTACACCTTC. Amino acids: CSAGRDGYTF.